This T cell receptor (beta chain) was recovered during a study of blood T cell repertoires in COVID-19. Germline V lookup: CDR1 SGDLS, CDR2 YYNGEE. Unmatched junction bases numbered 5, after V lost 1 base and J lost 2 bases. The CDR3 has 15 residues. Per the study methods: Amplification from reference gene primers served as the basis for estimated nucleated cell counts. Measured with immunoSEQ multiplex PCR; TCRdb has only the in-frame clones, and not every one. For V, J and clone size, that table is used; D and trimming come from the DNA. The table records roughly 200,000 clones, 83% of them present only once.

This chain joins TRBV9 and TRBJ1-2; 7 nucleotides agree with TRBD1. Specimen: peripheral blood. The sequence derives from a man in his forties with active or convalescent COVID-19. CDR3 DNA sequence: TGTGCCAGCAGCGTATCAGGGGGGAAGAACTATGGCTACACCTTC. Its translation: CASSVSGGKNYGYTF.